Each of the 27 T cell receptor beta chains below was sequenced from the same sample in a study of control samples from healthy donors and cancer patients. This table comes from immunoSEQ multiplex PCR, and its TCRdb copy is limited to in-frame clones, with some not included. The table lists roughly 130,000 clones, 93% of them singletons. Material for sequencing was PBMCs. The receptors stem from a man in his fifties with head and neck cancer.

For the CDR3, the DNA is TGTGCCAGCAGTTCGTTGGGGGCTGGCAATCAGCCCCAGCATTTT. Translating it yields CASSSLGAGNQPQHF. This chain joins TRBV27 and TRBJ1-5; weak D call: TRBD1 (6 bases). V was clipped by 4 bases and J by 2 bases, with 12 bases between them. From germline, CDR1 is MNHEY and CDR2 SMNVEV (reference sequence). The CDR3 spans 15 residues.

J is TRBJ2-1 and V is TRBV7-9; 9 bases are a match to TRBD1. The CDR3 runs 13 residues. Per germline, CDR1 SEHNR and CDR2 FQNEAQ (reference sequence). V lost 7 bases, J lost 9 bases, and 7 bases stayed unmatched. CDR3 residues: CASTNRGLSEQFF. Written as DNA, the CDR3 is TGTGCCAGCACCAACAGGGGGCTTAGTGAGCAGTTCTTC.

The V call is TRBV5-5, the J call TRBJ1-6, with D perhaps TRBD1 (6 bases). CDR1 and CDR2 from the germline V gene are SGHKS and YYEKEE (reference sequence). Between the trimmed V and J ends, which lost 0 bases and 3 bases, there was a span of 7 bases. This CDR3 is built from 15 residues. The CDR3 loop is CASSLDRVYNSPLHF. CDR3 sequence (DNA): TGTGCCAGCAGCTTGGACAGGGTCTATAATTCACCCCTCCACTTT. Filled out from reference TRBV5-5 and TRBJ1-6, the complete variable domain reads DAGVTQSPTHLIKTRGQQVTLRCSPISGHKSVSWYQQVLGQGPQFIFQYYEKEERGRGNFPDRFSARQFPNYSSELNVNALLLGDSALYLCASSLDRVYNSPLHFGNGTRLTVT.

J is TRBJ1-1 and V is TRBV5-1; the D gene is possibly TRBD1 (6 bases). Trimming pared 0 bases from V and 4 bases from J, leaving 13 bases between. CDR1 SGHRS and CDR2 YFSETQ come from the germline V gene. CDR3 length: 15 residues. For the CDR3, the DNA is TGCGCCAGCAGCTTGGCTTCAGGGGCTAGCACTGAAGCTTTCTTT. As protein: CASSLASGASTEAFF.

The J gene is TRBJ1-4, the V gene TRBV6-5, with D tentatively TRBD1 (5 bases). The CDR3 consists of 14 residues. CDR1 and CDR2 (germline): MNHEY, SVGAGI. Trimming shortened V by 6 bases and J by 7 bases, and 15 bases separated the two germline ends. In DNA, the CDR3 is TGTGCCAGCAGCCCCGGAGGGGCAAGTGAAAAACTGTTTTTT. The encoded protein is CASSPGGASEKLFF.

Regarding this clone: Distinct nucleotide sequences in the sample also encode this CDR3. This rearrangement joins TRBV20-1 to TRBJ1-1; D gene ambiguous. Germline values: CDR1 DFQATT, CDR2 SNEGSKA (reference sequence). This CDR3 spans 11 amino acids. Trimming shortened V by 4 bases and J by 0 bases, and 3 bases separated the two germline ends. The CDR3 DNA reads TGCAGTGCTACCGTGAACACTGAAGCTTTCTTT. This encodes CSATVNTEAFF.

This rearrangement joins TRBV6-4 to TRBJ1-5; possible D gene TRBD1, 5 bases. Between the trimmed V and J ends, which lost 0 bases and 6 bases, there was a span of 12 bases. CDR1 and CDR2 from the germline V gene are MRHNA and SNTAGT. The CDR3 contains 15 residues. The CDR3 nucleotides are TGTGCCAGCAGTGACTCGAGGGCAGGGAGTCAGCCCCAGCATTTT. Amino acid sequence: CASSDSRAGSQPQHF.

This chain joins TRBV3-1 (or the pseudogene TRBV3-2) and TRBJ2-3; TRBD1 matches 7 bases. Germline lookup yields CDR1 LGHDT and CDR2 YNNKEL (reference sequence). The ends lost 2 bases at V and 3 bases at J; junction bases unmatched: 8. CDR3 length: 16 residues. The CDR3 DNA reads as TGTGCCAGCAGCCAACCCTACAGGGGCAGTACAGATACGCAGTATTTT. It codes for CASSQPYRGSTDTQYF.

The chain employs TRBV25-1 and TRBJ2-2; 7 nucleotides line up with TRBD1. Germline V CDR1 and CDR2: MGHDK, SYGVNS. The CDR3 consists of 14 residues. The V segment lost 8 bases and the J segment 0 bases; nucleotides outside the gene matches: 3. Written as DNA, the CDR3 is TGTGCCAGCCAGGGACAGACGAACACCGGGGAGCTGTTTTTT. Amino acids: CASQGQTNTGELFF.

The J gene is TRBJ2-4, the V gene TRBV19; D could derive from TRBD1 or TRBD2 (5 bases each). The CDR3 loop spans 17 amino acids. The germline V gene has CDR1 LNHDA and CDR2 SQIVND (reference sequence). Trimming took off 7 bases at V and 0 bases at J, with 19 bases between the two ends. CDR3 DNA sequence: TGTGCCAGTACCCCGGGACCCCAGGTCCGAGCCAAAAACATTCAGTACTTC. Encoded protein: CASTPGPQVRAKNIQYF.

The chain couples TRBV30 to TRBJ1-2; no definite D call. Per germline, CDR1 GTSNPN and CDR2 SVGIG (reference sequence). Trimming left V 2 bases short and J 0 bases short, with 16 bases between. This CDR3 spans 16 amino acids. Here the CDR3 DNA reads TGTGCCTGGAGTCTTTATGGAAGACGCTCTAACTATGGCTACACCTTC. Translation: CAWSLYGRRSNYGYTF.

The chain recombines TRBV19 with TRBJ1-5, with a tentative D call TRBD1 (5 bases). CDR3 length: 16 residues. Germline V gene data show CDR1 as LNHDA and CDR2 as SQIVND (reference sequence). V was pared by 8 bases and J by 0 bases, with 17 bases between. The CDR3 bases are TGTGCCAGTCAAACAGGACATCCAAATAGCAATCAGCCCCAGCATTTT. Residues: CASQTGHPNSNQPQHF.

The CDR3 region has the DNA TGTGCCAGCAGTCCCGGGGGGCGTAGCGCCCAAGAGACCCAGTACTTC. Amino acid sequence: CASSPGGRSAQETQYF. The chain uses TRBV28 and TRBJ2-5; tentative D call: TRBD2 (7 bases). V dropped 5 bases and J dropped 1 base, with 17 bases sitting between them. The CDR3 extends over 16 amino acids. Germline values: CDR1 MDHEN, CDR2 SYDVKM.

This clone turned up a few times. This chain joins TRBV7-2 and TRBJ2-1, with D possibly matching TRBD2 (5 bases). The CDR3 consists of 15 residues. V was pared by 1 base and J by 6 bases, with 13 bases between. Per germline, CDR1 SGHTA and CDR2 FQGNSA. In DNA, the CDR3 is TGTGCCAGCAGCTTAGGAGGCTCTAGCATCAATGAGCAGTTCTTC. Its protein is CASSLGGSSINEQFF.

The chain employs TRBV9 and TRBJ1-2; weak D call: TRBD1 (6 bases). Per the germline V gene, CDR1 is SGDLS and CDR2 is YYNGEE. V lost 3 bases, J lost 0 bases, and 15 bases lay in between. This CDR3 contains 16 residues. The CDR3 loop reads CASSAQGQLPNYGYTF. CDR3 in DNA: TGTGCCAGCAGCGCCCAAGGACAGCTACCTAACTATGGCTACACCTTC.

The chain recombines TRBV6-5 with TRBJ2-7; 8 bases match TRBD1. The length of the CDR3 is 14 residues. The germline gives CDR1 MNHEY, CDR2 SVGAGI. Unmatched junction bases numbered 8, after V lost 8 bases and J lost 2 bases. The CDR3 DNA reads TGTGCCAGCCTAGTGGGACAGGCCACCTACGAGCAGTACTTC. Translated, it gives CASLVGQATYEQYF.

This chain connects TRBV28 to TRBJ1-2; 9 nucleotides align to TRBD1. There are 13 residues in the CDR3. V gave up 1 base and J gave up 7 bases; unmatched junction bases: 1. Germline V lookup: CDR1 MDHEN, CDR2 SYDVKM. CDR3 protein: CASSLSDRGGYTF. The CDR3 DNA reads as TGTGCCAGCAGTTTATCGGACAGGGGTGGCTACACCTTC.

The gene calls are TRBV9 and TRBJ2-3, with a tentative D call TRBD2 (6 bases). Germline V gene lookup returns CDR1 SGDLS and CDR2 YYNGEE. V lost 4 bases, J lost 0 bases, and 18 bases lay in between. The length of the CDR3 is 17 residues. The CDR3, as DNA: TGTGCCAGCAGCCCCCCCTTAGGGAGGTCTAGCACAGATACGCAGTATTTT. It translates to CASSPPLGRSSTDTQYF.

The chain links TRBV2 to TRBJ2-2; weak D call: TRBD1 (5 bases). Germline V gene lookup returns CDR1 SNHLY and CDR2 FYNNEI. The germline V and J ends were trimmed by 6 bases and 1 base, with 9 bases remaining between them. The CDR3 is made up of 14 amino acids. The CDR3, as DNA: TGTGCCAGCAGGCGCCAGGGGAACACCGGGGAGCTGTTTTTT. Protein: CASRRQGNTGELFF. Full variable domain (remainder filled in from reference TRBV2 and TRBJ2-2): EPEVTQTPSHQVTQMGQEVILRCVPISNHLYFYWYRQILGQKVEFLVSFYNNEISEKSEIFDDQFSVERPDGSNFTLKIRSTKLEDSAMYFCASRRQGNTGELFFGEGSRLTVL.

The CDR3 sequence is CASSPGPTGELFF. The CDR3 bases are TGTGCCAGCAGTCCTGGACCGACCGGGGAGCTGTTTTTT. The V call is TRBV6-4, the J call TRBJ2-2, with no clear D. V dropped 5 bases and J dropped 5 bases, with 9 bases sitting between them. Per the germline V gene, CDR1 is MRHNA and CDR2 is SNTAGT. CDR3 length equals 13 residues.

The rearrangement links TRBV19 to TRBJ2-7, with D uncertain. Germline CDR1 reads LNHDA; CDR2 reads SQIVND (reference sequence). CDR3 length: 14 residues. The V end lost 7 bases, the J end lost 2 bases, and 15 bases lay between the germline ends. In DNA form, the CDR3 reads TGTGCCAGTAAAAAGACATTAATCGCCTACGAGCAGTACTTC. Its protein product is CASKKTLIAYEQYF.

J is TRBJ2-1 and V is TRBV30, with D uncertain. The germline V gene encodes CDR1 GTSNPN and CDR2 SVGIG (reference sequence). The CDR3 extends over 14 amino acids. V dropped 6 bases and J dropped 0 bases, with 12 bases sitting between them. The CDR3 region has the DNA TGTGCCTGTCCAAGGGAAAGCTCCTACAATGAGCAGTTCTTC. The encoded protein is CACPRESSYNEQFF.

The chain is built from TRBV7-9 and TRBJ1-6; D gene ambiguous. The V gene lost 6 bases and the J gene lost 7 bases, with 4 bases spanning the gap. Germline V gene lookup returns CDR1 SEHNR and CDR2 FQNEAQ (reference sequence). The CDR3 totals 11 residues. For the CDR3, the DNA is TGTGCCAGCAGTCAAAATTCACCCCTCCACTTT. Translated, it gives CASSQNSPLHF.

V gene TRBV7-9 combines with J gene TRBJ2-1, with 10 bases matching TRBD2. CDR3 length: 15 residues. Germline V gene data show CDR1 as SEHNR and CDR2 as FQNEAQ (reference sequence). J lost 8 bases, V lost 3 bases, and 7 bases had no gene match. CDR3 loop: CASSFTSGGADEQFF. In nucleotides, the CDR3 is TGTGCCAGCAGCTTTACAAGCGGGGGGGCCGATGAGCAGTTCTTC.

This clone was seen just once. The V and J genes are TRBV3-1 (or the pseudogene TRBV3-2) and TRBJ1-5; D not certain. CDR1 and CDR2 from the germline V gene are LGHDT and YNNKEL (reference sequence). The CDR3 consists of 14 residues. The germline V and J ends were trimmed by 4 bases and 2 bases, with 9 bases remaining between them. The CDR3: CASSRGLGNQPQHF. Written as DNA, the CDR3 is TGTGCCAGCAGCCGGGGTTTGGGCAATCAGCCCCAGCATTTT.

The chain recombines TRBV28 with TRBJ1-1; 9 nucleotides line up with TRBD1. CDR3 size: 15 residues. The germline gives CDR1 MDHEN, CDR2 SYDVKM. V lost 4 bases and J lost 1; bases outside the gene matches: 4. The CDR3: CASSSPGQGNTEAFF. For the CDR3, the DNA is TGTGCCAGCAGTTCCCCGGGACAGGGGAACACTGAAGCTTTCTTT.

A single count supports this clone. V usage is TRBV5-1 and J usage is TRBJ1-4; maybe TRBD1 (5 bases). Trimming took off 3 bases at V and 8 bases at J, with 20 bases between the two ends. The CDR3 consists of 16 residues. Germline V gene data show CDR1 as SGHRS and CDR2 as YFSETQ. CDR3 amino acids: CASSSDPPGRQEKLFF. As DNA, the CDR3 is TGCGCCAGCAGCTCGGACCCACCGGGACGGCAAGAAAAACTGTTTTTT.